This TCR beta chain was sequenced in a study of T cell repertoires in cytomegalovirus infection. Study details: Well-studied HLA-B-restricted CMV epitopes were used in the study alongside recently identified HLA-C-restricted ones.

Findings and limits, study-wide: Dominating the ex vivo response were TCR beta clonotypes that were CMV-specific and HLA-C-restricted.

The CDR3 has 14 amino acids. Germline V lookup: CDR1 SEHNR, CDR2 FQNEAQ (reference sequence). V dropped 4 bases and J dropped 6; count of bases not matched to a gene: 7. Via MiXCR, TCRdb re-called the reads, giving one row per CDR3 protein. This sample has roughly 340,000 distinct CDR3 sequences, with around 29% found just once. Points on this clonotype: The antigen is not known.

The receptor's source is a human donor in good health (CMV status not recorded). Some clones in this sample may be carry-over from other donors' samples. The chain uses TRBV7-9 and TRBJ1-2, with TRBD1 matching 8 bases. The specimen comprised cultured PBMCs, sampled from culture after CMV antigen stimulation. This chain's CDR3 is CASSSTLGQDGYTF. DNA of the CDR3: TGTGCCAGCAGCTCCACTCTGGGACAGGATGGCTACACCTTC.